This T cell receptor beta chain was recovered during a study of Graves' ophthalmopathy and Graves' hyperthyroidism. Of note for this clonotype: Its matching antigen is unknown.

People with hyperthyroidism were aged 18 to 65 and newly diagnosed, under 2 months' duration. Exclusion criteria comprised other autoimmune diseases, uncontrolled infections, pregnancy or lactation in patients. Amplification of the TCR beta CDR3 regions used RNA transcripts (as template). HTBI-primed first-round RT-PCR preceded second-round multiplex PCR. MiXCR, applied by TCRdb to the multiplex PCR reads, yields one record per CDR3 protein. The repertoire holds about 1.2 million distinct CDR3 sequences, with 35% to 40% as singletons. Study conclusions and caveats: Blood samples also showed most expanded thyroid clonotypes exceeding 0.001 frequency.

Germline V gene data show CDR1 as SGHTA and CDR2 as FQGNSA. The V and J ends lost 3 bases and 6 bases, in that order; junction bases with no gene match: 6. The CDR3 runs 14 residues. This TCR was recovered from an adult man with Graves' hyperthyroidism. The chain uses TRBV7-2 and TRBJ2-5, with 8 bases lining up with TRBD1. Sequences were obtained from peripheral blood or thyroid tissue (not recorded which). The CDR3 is CASSLRTGGQTQYF. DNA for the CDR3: TGTGCCAGCAGCTTGAGAACAGGGGGACAGACCCAGTACTTC.